This T cell receptor beta chain originates from a study of T cells in Graves' hyperthyroidism and ophthalmopathy (dated by TCRdb to the late 2010s). A note on the overall study: Peripheral blood samples were taken at initial diagnosis, before any treatment was given. A discovery cohort of roughly 96 patients, 43 with Graves' ophthalmopathy and about 58 with stable Graves' hyperthyroidism, was used to find distinguishing TCR V-J signatures. Prospective prediction of ophthalmopathy was tested in an independent validation cohort consisting of some 19 hyperthyroidism patients and more than 15 patients who later progressed to ophthalmopathy. The roughly 100 discovery patients were divided at random into training and test sets in a 7:3 ratio. The study also compared thyroid tissue and blood T-cell repertoires from about six Graves' hyperthyroidism patients. Once sampling was done, hyperthyroidism patients were given methimazole at a starting dose of 30 mg daily, whereas ophthalmopathy patients were given high-dose intravenous methylprednisolone. The paper describes TCR Vbeta CDR3 sequencing of around 140 peripheral blood samples, made up of about 40 ophthalmopathy patients, roughly 75 hyperthyroidism patients and around 17 progressor patients.

Clipping removes 7 bases from V and 2 bases from J, with 12 as the unmatched junction base count. CDR1 and CDR2, per the germline V gene, are MDHEN and SYDVKM. The CDR3 runs 17 amino acids, cysteine and phenylalanine included. The DNA shown is the 51-base CDR3, in frame from base 1. This clonotype was seen repeatedly, ten times or more. This clone's antigen is unknown. No qualities accompany the bases; no much larger clone lies one base away. Ophthalmopathy patients had moderately to severely active disease, Clinical Activity Score of at least 3, NOSPECS grade of at least 4, and duration under 3 months. Exclusion was applied to patients with uncontrolled infections, other autoimmune diseases, pregnancy or lactation. Diagnoses were based on clinical symptoms, serum thyroxine and TRAb, thyroid ultrasound and orbital computed tomography. PBMCs were separated from over 9 ml of fresh peripheral blood using Ficoll-Paque density gradient centrifugation. Trizol reagent was used to extract total RNA, and RNA quality was then checked on an Agilent 2100 Bioanalyzer.

TCR beta CDR3 regions were amplified from RNA transcripts. A first-round RT-PCR of the TCR CDR3 used the HTBI primer set with the Qiagen OneStep RT-PCR kit. Libraries were constructed in a second round of multiplex PCR, after which size selection and purification were carried out. Sequencing of the libraries was done on an Illumina HiSeq2000 using paired-end 100 bp reads. Per the authors' processing: SOAPnuke was used to process the raw data, throwing out any read that contained adapters or uncalled bases, had a mean Phred below 15, or lacked an exact constant-primer or identifier match. High-quality paired reads were merged using COPE v1.2.5, and each unique nucleotide sequence was defined as a clonotype. MiTCR v1.1 was used to align the clonotypes against IMGT TRBV, TRBD and TRBJ reference segments. The analysis was restricted to V-J combinations with a frequency above 0.0001, which together covered just over 98% of the repertoires. The TCS score was defined as F50 (clonal expansion) divided by E x V (chaos), with BLOSUM62-based TCRdist calculated between CDR3 peptides within each V-J. Welch's t-statistics and random forest reduced 500 to 550 V-J features to 10 to 15, which were used in a naive Bayes classifier (R e1071). The public reads were reanalyzed by TCRdb: fastp trimming at Q25, MiXCR alignment, in-frame beta chains only. For every CDR3 protein sequence, its rows merge into one entry that carries the most common genes and DNA. These V and J calls rely on TCRdb rather than the paper's analysis. This sample comprises 700,000 or so distinct CDR3 sequences, 14% of them detected only once. The ten largest make up around 12% of the sample.

On the study overall, not on this receptor specifically: Blood samples also contained most of the expanded thyroid clonotypes (frequency above 0.001), which suggests that blood repertoires may reflect thyroid immune responses. In validation, the model predicted progression to ophthalmopathy a median of about 6.8 months before onset, with about 67% sensitivity and around 76% specificity. Sample size was not statistically predetermined, and blinding of investigators to group allocation was not performed. A model built on a 13 V-J signature distinguished ophthalmopathy from stable hyperthyroidism, reaching roughly 88% sensitivity and under 84% specificity in cross-validation and 80%/75% in testing.

The chain is encoded by TRBV28 joined to TRBJ2-2, with 8 central nucleotides matching TRBD1. This sequence was found in a woman between 50 and 59 years old with Graves' ophthalmopathy. The sequencing sample was made of blood. The DNA is as follows: TGTGCCAGCAACCCCGGACAGGGCGACAAAAACACCGGGGAGCTGTTTTTT. This encodes CASNPGQGDKNTGELFF.